Listed below are T cell receptor beta chains from one sample, sequenced in a study of regulatory T cells in long-lasting Graves disease. One entry per CDR3 protein, called by TCRdb with MiXCR from the multiplex PCR reads. The table records under 350,000 distinct CDR3 sequences, 22% of them present only once. Source: peripheral blood mononuclear cells (PBMCs), taken when the disease was refractory, from a patient treated with antithyroid drugs. These receptors were obtained from a female donor with Graves disease. Each CDR3 is given with its conserved first and last residue. The D gene is left open where the match is weak. The listing skips clone size in some rows; elsewhere it reads once, few, many or a size class.

D gene	J gene	V gene	CDR3 length	clone size	CDR3 protein	CDR3 DNA
-	TRBJ1-1	TRBV7-9	14	once	CTSSLPGLNTEAFF	TGTACCAGCAGCTTACCAGGACTAAACACTGAAGCTTTCTTT
-	TRBJ1-4	TRBV11-2	15	many	CASSLDGWENEKLFF	TGTGCCAGCAGCTTAGATGGATGGGAAAATGAAAAACTGTTTTTT
TRBD1	TRBJ1-5	TRBV28	17	-	CASSLVTGPYSNQPQHF	TGTGCCAGCAGTTTGGTGACAGGGCCCTATAGCAATCAGCCCCAGCATTTT
TRBD2	TRBJ2-7	TRBV28	15	-	CASNVAGEGPYEQYF	TGTGCCAGCAACGTAGCGGGAGAGGGCCCCTACGAGCAGTACTTC
TRBD1	TRBJ2-5	TRBV6-1	14	few	CASTQGQFTETQYF	TGTGCCAGCACCCAGGGACAGTTCACAGAGACCCAGTACTTC
-	TRBJ1-3	TRBV11-3	17	many	CASSLSGGPDSGNTIYF	TGTGCCAGCAGCTTATCGGGCGGACCGGACTCTGGAAACACCATATATTTT
-	TRBJ2-1	TRBV6-1	13	few	CASSDPRGHEQFF	TGTGCCAGCAGTGATCCCAGGGGCCATGAGCAGTTCTTC
TRBD1	TRBJ2-6	TRBV28	17	many	CASSPGQGARGANVLTF	TGTGCCAGCAGCCCGGGACAGGGGGCGCGGGGGGCCAACGTCCTGACTTTC
TRBD1	TRBJ2-7	TRBV6-1	15	few	CASSTPGQGSYEQYF	TGTGCCAGCAGTACGCCGGGACAGGGCTCCTACGAGCAGTACTTC
-	TRBJ2-4	TRBV6-2/TRBV6-3	13	-	CASSYSDRLKQYF	TGTGCCAGCAGTTACTCTGACAGGCTAAAACAGTACTTC
TRBD1	TRBJ1-2	TRBV28	13	many	CASTRDRDYGYTF	TGTGCCAGCACCCGGGACAGGGATTATGGCTACACCTTC
TRBD1	TRBJ2-7	TRBV28	14	many	CASRPPGQGGEQYF	TGTGCCAGCAGACCCCCGGGACAGGGTGGCGAGCAGTACTTC
TRBD2	TRBJ2-1	TRBV20-1	15	-	CSAHTGLAGNNEQFF	TGCAGTGCTCATACCGGACTAGCGGGGAACAATGAGCAGTTCTTC
TRBD2	TRBJ2-1	TRBV6-9	14	-	CASSYGLAGWEQFF	TGTGCCAGCAGTTACGGACTAGCGGGATGGGAGCAGTTCTTC
-	TRBJ2-2	TRBV28	16	few	CASSLHRGGLTGELFF	TGTGCCAGCAGTCTACACAGGGGGGGTCTCACCGGGGAGCTGTTTTTT
-	TRBJ2-7	TRBV7-2	12	many	CASSPLSYEQYF	TGTGCCAGCAGCCCCCTATCCTACGAGCAGTACTTC
-	TRBJ2-7	TRBV5-1	14	many	CASSLDTNSYEQYF	TGCGCCAGCAGCCTGGACACCAACTCCTACGAGCAGTACTTC
-	TRBJ1-1	TRBV18	15	-	CASSLDPGPQTEAFF	TGTGCCAGCTCACTGGACCCGGGCCCCCAGACTGAAGCTTTCTTT
TRBD1	TRBJ1-6	TRBV27	16	-	CASSSQGGGYNSPLHF	TGTGCCAGCAGTTCCCAGGGGGGTGGTTATAATTCACCCCTCCACTTT
-	TRBJ2-5	TRBV6-9	15	few	CASSYSLGYQETQYF	TGTGCCAGCAGTTACTCTCTGGGGTACCAAGAGACCCAGTACTTC
-	TRBJ1-2	TRBV5-4	15	few	CASSLGTSHEYGYTF	TGTGCCAGCAGCTTGGGGACATCTCATGAATATGGCTACACCTTC
-	TRBJ1-1	TRBV18	14	-	CASSPEGGNTEAFF	TGTGCCAGCTCACCTGAAGGAGGGAACACTGAAGCTTTCTTT
-	TRBJ1-4	TRBV2	15	many	CASSEEVVLNEKLFF	TGTGCCAGCAGTGAAGAAGTGGTCCTTAATGAAAAACTGTTTTTT
TRBD1	TRBJ2-7	TRBV10-3	14	few	CAINQGADALEQYF	TGTGCCATCAACCAGGGGGCTGACGCCCTCGAGCAGTACTTC
-	TRBJ1-5	TRBV16	16	many	CASSQREGDSNQPQHF	TGTGCCAGCAGCCAAAGGGAAGGGGACAGCAATCAGCCCCAGCATTTT
-	TRBJ1-1	TRBV27	12	-	CASSLGVSEAFF	TGTGCCAGCAGCCTAGGGGTTTCTGAAGCTTTCTTT
TRBD1	TRBJ2-7	TRBV20-1	12	few	CSAISGTGGLWF	TGCAGTGCGATTAGCGGCACAGGGGGCTTGTGGTTC
-	TRBJ1-5	TRBV6-5	13	few	CASSWGSNHPQHF	TGTGCCAGCAGTTGGGGAAGCAATCACCCCCAGCATTTT
-	TRBJ2-5	TRBV7-2	17	many	CASSLLGRNQRWETQYF	TGTGCCAGCAGCTTACTGGGCCGGAACCAGAGATGGGAGACCCAGTACTTC
-	TRBJ1-2	TRBV20-1	13	many	CSASGGVDGGYTF	TGCAGTGCTAGCGGGGGGGTTGATGGAGGCTACACCTTC
TRBD2	TRBJ2-2	TRBV4-3	16	many	CASSPAAGRNTGELFF	TGCGCCAGCAGCCCCGCAGCGGGACGTAACACCGGGGAGCTGTTTTTT
-	TRBJ2-2	TRBV28	15	-	CASSLTGRVTGELFF	TGTGCCAGCAGTTTAACGGGAAGAGTGACCGGGGAGCTGTTTTTT
-	TRBJ1-3	TRBV5-1	15	few	CASSIDLSSGNTIYF	TGCGCCAGCAGCATTGACCTCAGCTCTGGAAACACCATATATTTT
TRBD2	TRBJ2-2	TRBV20-1	16	-	CSADTGLAGITGELFF	TGCAGTGCGGATACGGGACTAGCGGGAATCACCGGGGAGCTGTTTTTT
-	TRBJ1-5	TRBV6-1	15	many	CASSEFEEDNQPQHF	TGTGCCAGCAGTGAATTCGAGGAAGACAATCAGCCCCAGCATTTT
TRBD2	TRBJ2-7	TRBV7-2	14	many	CASSPRLATYEQYF	TGTGCCAGCAGTCCCCGACTAGCCACCTACGAGCAGTACTTC
TRBD1	TRBJ1-2	TRBV2	14	many	CASSSRQGDYGYTF	TGTGCCAGCAGTTCGCGACAGGGGGACTATGGCTACACCTTC
-	TRBJ2-7	TRBV5-1	14	-	CASSPTTNSYEQYF	TGCGCCAGCAGCCCTACTACTAACTCCTACGAACAGTACTTC
-	TRBJ2-6	TRBV12-3/TRBV12-4	16	-	CASSLWGTTGANVLTF	TGTGCCAGCAGTTTGTGGGGTACAACTGGGGCCAACGTCCTGACTTTC
-	TRBJ2-1	TRBV11-3	14	-	CASSLGGENNEQFF	TGTGCCAGCAGCTTAGGGGGAGAAAACAATGAGCAGTTCTTC
TRBD1	TRBJ2-2	TRBV28	15	many	CASSYTGAAGGELFF	TGTGCCAGCAGTTATACAGGGGCTGCCGGCGGGGAGCTGTTTTTT
TRBD1	TRBJ2-3	TRBV4-2	14	few	CASGTGSVTDTQYF	TGTGCCAGCGGGACAGGGTCTGTGACAGATACGCAGTATTTT
-	TRBJ2-7	TRBV28	15	many	CASTPSQDTLDEQYF	TGTGCCAGCACCCCCTCGCAGGATACACTGGACGAGCAGTACTTC
TRBD1	TRBJ1-2	TRBV30	14	many	CAWSRDRTNYGYTF	TGTGCCTGGAGTAGGGACAGGACTAACTATGGCTACACCTTC
-	TRBJ2-6	TRBV12-3/TRBV12-4	13	-	CASSRPGANVLTF	TGTGCCAGCAGTCGACCGGGGGCCAACGTCCTGACTTTC
-	TRBJ2-7	TRBV20-1	13	few	CSATPGTPYEQYF	TGCAGTGCTACCCCCGGGACTCCATACGAGCAGTACTTC
-	TRBJ2-6	TRBV28	14	few	CASRPSSGANVLTF	TGTGCCAGCAGACCCAGCTCTGGGGCCAACGTCCTGACTTTC
-	TRBJ2-7	TRBV28	12	many	CASSGNIDEQYF	TGTGCCAGCAGTGGAAACATTGACGAGCAGTACTTC
-	TRBJ1-2	TRBV27	15	few	CASSLKTVSPWGYTF	TGTGCCAGCAGCTTGAAAACTGTCAGCCCGTGGGGCTACACCTTC
-	TRBJ1-5	TRBV28	15	-	CASSTQGSSNQPQHF	TGTGCCAGCAGTACACAGGGAAGTAGCAATCAGCCCCAGCATTTT
TRBD1	TRBJ2-7	TRBV28	17	-	CASSPSQGQGNRYEQYF	TGTGCCAGCAGCCCATCTCAAGGACAGGGAAATCGCTACGAGCAGTACTTC
-	TRBJ2-4	TRBV15	13	many	CATSRDSRNIQYF	TGTGCCACCTCGCGGGACTCCAGAAACATTCAGTACTTC
-	TRBJ1-2	TRBV10-3	11	few	CAISEGIDYTF	TGTGCCATCAGTGAAGGGATCGACTACACCTTC
TRBD1	TRBJ2-1	TRBV5-1	16	-	CASSRGLGTAHNEQFF	TGCGCCAGCAGCCGAGGCCTTGGGACAGCACACAATGAGCAGTTCTTC
-	TRBJ2-1	TRBV20-1	13	few	CSADARIGYEQFF	TGCAGTGCAGATGCTAGGATAGGGTATGAGCAGTTCTTC
-	TRBJ1-3	TRBV6-1	15	many	CASSAGAFSGNTIYF	TGTGCCAGCAGTGCCGGGGCCTTCTCTGGAAACACCATATATTTT
TRBD1	TRBJ2-5	TRBV30	14	-	CAWSKPRGRETQYF	TGTGCCTGGAGCAAACCCAGGGGGCGAGAGACCCAGTACTTC